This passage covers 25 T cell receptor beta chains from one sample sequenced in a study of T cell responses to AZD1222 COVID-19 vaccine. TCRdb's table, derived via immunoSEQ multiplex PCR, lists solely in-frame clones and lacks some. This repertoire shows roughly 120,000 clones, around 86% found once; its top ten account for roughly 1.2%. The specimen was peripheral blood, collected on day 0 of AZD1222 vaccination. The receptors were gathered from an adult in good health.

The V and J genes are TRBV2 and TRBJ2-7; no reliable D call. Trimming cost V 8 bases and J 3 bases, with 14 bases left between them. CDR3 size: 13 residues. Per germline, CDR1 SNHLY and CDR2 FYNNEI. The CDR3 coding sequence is TGTGCCAGCTCCTCAGGTCTCATCTACGAGCAGTACTTC. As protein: CASSSGLIYEQYF.

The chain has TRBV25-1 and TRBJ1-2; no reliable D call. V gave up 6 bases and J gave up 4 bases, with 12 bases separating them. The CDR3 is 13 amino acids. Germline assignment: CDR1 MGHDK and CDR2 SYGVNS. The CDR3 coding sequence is TGTGCCAGCAGCCGCGGACCGGCCTATGGCTACACCTTC. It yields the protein CASSRGPAYGYTF.

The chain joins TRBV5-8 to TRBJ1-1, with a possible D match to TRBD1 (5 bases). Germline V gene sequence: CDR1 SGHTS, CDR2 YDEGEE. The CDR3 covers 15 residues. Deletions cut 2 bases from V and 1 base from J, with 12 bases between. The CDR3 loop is CASSLIGGGNTEAFF. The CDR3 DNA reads TGTGCCAGCAGCTTAATAGGCGGGGGGAACACTGAAGCTTTCTTT. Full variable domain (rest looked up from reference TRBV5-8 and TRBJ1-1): EAGVTQSPTHLIKTRGQQATLRCSPISGHTSVYWYQQALGLGLQFLLWYDEGEERNRGNFPPRFSGRQFPNYSSELNVNALELEDSALYLCASSLIGGGNTEAFFGQGTRLTVV.

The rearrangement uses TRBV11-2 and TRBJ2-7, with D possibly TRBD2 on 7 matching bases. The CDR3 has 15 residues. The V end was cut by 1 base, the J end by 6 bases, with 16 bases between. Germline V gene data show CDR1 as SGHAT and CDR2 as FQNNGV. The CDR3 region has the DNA TGTGCCAGCAGCTTAGGCCCTCCGGGGGGCTTCGAGCAGTACTTC. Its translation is CASSLGPPGGFEQYF.

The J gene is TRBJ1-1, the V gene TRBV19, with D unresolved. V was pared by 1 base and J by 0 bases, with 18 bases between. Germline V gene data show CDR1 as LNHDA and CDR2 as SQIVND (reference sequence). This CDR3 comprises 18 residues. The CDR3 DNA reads TGTGCCAGTAGTATAGGATCGGTAATAAGGCAAGTGAACACTGAAGCTTTCTTT. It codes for CASSIGSVIRQVNTEAFF.

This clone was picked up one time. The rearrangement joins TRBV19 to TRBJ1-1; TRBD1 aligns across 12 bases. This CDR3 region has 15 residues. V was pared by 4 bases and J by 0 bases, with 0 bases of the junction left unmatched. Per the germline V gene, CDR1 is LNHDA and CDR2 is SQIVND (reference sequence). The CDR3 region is CASSRDRGLNTEAFF. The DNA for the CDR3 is TGTGCCAGTAGTAGGGACAGGGGGCTGAACACTGAAGCTTTCTTT.

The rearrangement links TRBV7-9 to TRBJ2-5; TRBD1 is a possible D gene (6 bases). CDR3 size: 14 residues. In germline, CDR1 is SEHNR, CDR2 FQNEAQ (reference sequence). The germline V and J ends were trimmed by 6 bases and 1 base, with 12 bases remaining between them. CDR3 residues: CASSGRGVQETQYF. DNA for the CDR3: TGTGCCAGCAGTGGCAGGGGAGTCCAAGAGACCCAGTACTTC.

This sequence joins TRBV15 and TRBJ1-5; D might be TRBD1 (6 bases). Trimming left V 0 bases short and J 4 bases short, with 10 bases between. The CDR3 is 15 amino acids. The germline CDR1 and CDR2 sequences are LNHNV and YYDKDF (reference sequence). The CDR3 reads CATSRDRGANQPQHF. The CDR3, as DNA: TGTGCCACCAGCAGAGATCGGGGGGCGAATCAGCCCCAGCATTTT.

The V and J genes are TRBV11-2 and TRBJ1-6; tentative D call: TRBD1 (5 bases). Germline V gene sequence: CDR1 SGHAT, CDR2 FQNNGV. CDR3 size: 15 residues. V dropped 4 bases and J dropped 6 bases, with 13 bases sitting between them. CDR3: CASSSQGAGNSPLHF. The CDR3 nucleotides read TGTGCCAGCAGCTCCCAGGGTGCTGGTAATTCACCCCTCCACTTT.

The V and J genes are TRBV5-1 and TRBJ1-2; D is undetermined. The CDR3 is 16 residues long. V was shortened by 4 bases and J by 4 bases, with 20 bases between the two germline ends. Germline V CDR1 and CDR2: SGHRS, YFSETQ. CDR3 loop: CASSMDFGDLSYGYTF. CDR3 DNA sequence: TGCGCCAGCAGCATGGACTTCGGAGATCTTTCCTATGGCTACACCTTC.

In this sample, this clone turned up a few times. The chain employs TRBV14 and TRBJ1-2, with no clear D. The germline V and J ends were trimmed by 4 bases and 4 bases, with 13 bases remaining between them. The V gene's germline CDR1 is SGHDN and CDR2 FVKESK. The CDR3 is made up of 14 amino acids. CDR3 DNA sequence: TGTGCCAGCAGCCCCCCGGCGGCTAGCTATGGCTACACCTTC. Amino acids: CASSPPAASYGYTF.

CDR3 in amino acids: CASSQRTGAGRGTQYF. The CDR3 DNA sequence: TGCGCCAGCAGCCAACGGACAGGGGCGGGGAGGGGGACCCAGTACTTC. The chain recombines TRBV4-1 with TRBJ2-5, with 9 bases lining up with TRBD1. V was clipped by 2 bases and J by 7 bases; unmatched bases: 11. The CDR3 contains 16 residues. The germline V gene has CDR1 MGHRA and CDR2 YSYEKL.

CDR3 sequence reads: CASSPMTGGREKLFF. The CDR3 bases are TGTGCCAGCAGCCCCATGACAGGGGGGCGGGAAAAACTGTTTTTT. The V call is TRBV2, the J call TRBJ1-4, with TRBD1 matching 9 bases. V dropped 6 bases and J dropped 8; count of bases not matched to a gene: 10. The CDR3 is 15 amino acids. Germline CDR1 is SNHLY and CDR2 is FYNNEI.

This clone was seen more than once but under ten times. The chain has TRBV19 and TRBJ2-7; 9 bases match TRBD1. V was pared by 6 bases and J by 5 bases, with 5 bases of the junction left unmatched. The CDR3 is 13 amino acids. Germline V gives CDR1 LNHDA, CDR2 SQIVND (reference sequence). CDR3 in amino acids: CASSYRGLDEQYF. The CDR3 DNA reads TGTGCCAGTAGCTACAGGGGGCTGGACGAGCAGTACTTC. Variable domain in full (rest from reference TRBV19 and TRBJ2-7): DGGITQSPKYLFRKEGQNVTLSCEQNLNHDAMYWYRQDPGQGLRLIYYSQIVNDFQKGDIAEGYSVSREKKESFPLTVTSAQKNPTAFYLCASSYRGLDEQYFGPGTRLTVT.

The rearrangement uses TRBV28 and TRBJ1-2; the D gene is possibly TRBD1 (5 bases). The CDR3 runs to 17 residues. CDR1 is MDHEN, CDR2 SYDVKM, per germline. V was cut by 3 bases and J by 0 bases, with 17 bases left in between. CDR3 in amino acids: CASSFGAGFPSNYGYTF. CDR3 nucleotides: TGTGCCAGCAGTTTTGGTGCAGGGTTCCCATCTAACTATGGCTACACCTTC.

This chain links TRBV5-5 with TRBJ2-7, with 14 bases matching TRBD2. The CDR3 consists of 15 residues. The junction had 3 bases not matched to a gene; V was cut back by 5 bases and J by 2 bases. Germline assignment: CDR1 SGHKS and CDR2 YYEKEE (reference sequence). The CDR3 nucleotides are TGTGCCAGCAGTAGGACTAGCGGGGGGACCTACGAGCAGTACTTC. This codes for CASSRTSGGTYEQYF.

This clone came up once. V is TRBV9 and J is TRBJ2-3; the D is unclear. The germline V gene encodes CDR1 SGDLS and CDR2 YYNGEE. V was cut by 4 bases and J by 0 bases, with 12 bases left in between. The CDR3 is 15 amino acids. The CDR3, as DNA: TGTGCCAGCAGCTCAGATCCAGCCAGCACAGATACGCAGTATTTT. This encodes CASSSDPASTDTQYF.

The CDR3 region has the DNA TGTGCCACAACAGGGGAGAGTTCACCCCTCCACTTT. Translating it yields CATTGESSPLHF. The chain couples TRBV2 to TRBJ1-6; 7 bases fit TRBD1. Germline-derived CDR1 and CDR2 are SNHLY and FYNNEI. The CDR3 consists of 12 residues. V dropped 10 bases and J dropped 9; count of bases not matched to a gene: 6.

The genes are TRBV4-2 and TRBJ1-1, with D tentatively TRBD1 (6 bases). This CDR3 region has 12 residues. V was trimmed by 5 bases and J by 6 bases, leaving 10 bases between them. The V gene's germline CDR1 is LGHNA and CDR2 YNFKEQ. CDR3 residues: CASSNRVAEAFF. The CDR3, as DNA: TGTGCCAGCAGCAACAGGGTTGCTGAAGCTTTCTTT.

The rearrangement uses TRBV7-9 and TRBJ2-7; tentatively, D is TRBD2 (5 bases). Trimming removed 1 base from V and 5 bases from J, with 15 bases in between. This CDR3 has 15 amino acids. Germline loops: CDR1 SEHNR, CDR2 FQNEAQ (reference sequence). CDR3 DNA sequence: TGTGCCAGCAGCTTAGGAGTAGCTCCCGGGGACGAGCAGTACTTC. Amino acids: CASSLGVAPGDEQYF.

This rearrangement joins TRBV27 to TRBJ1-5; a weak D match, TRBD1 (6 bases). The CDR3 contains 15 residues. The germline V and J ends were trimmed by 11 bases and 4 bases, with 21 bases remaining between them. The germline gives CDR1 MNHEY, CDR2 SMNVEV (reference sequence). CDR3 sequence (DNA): TGTGCCGTAATCCCGGACAGAGGAAAAAATCAGCCCCAGCATTTT. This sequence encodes CAVIPDRGKNQPQHF.

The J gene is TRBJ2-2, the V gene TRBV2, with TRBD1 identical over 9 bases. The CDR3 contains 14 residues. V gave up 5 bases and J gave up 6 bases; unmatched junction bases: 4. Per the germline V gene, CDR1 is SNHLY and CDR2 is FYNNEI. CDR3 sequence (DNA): TGTGCCAGCAGTCCGACAGGGGGTGCCGGGGAGCTGTTTTTT. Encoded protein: CASSPTGGAGELFF.

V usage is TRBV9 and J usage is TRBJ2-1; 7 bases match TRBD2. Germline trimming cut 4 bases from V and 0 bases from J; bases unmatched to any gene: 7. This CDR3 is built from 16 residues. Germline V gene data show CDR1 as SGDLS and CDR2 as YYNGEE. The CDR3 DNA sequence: TGTGCCAGCAGCCGTAGCGGGCCTAGCTCCTACAATGAGCAGTTCTTC. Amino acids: CASSRSGPSSYNEQFF.

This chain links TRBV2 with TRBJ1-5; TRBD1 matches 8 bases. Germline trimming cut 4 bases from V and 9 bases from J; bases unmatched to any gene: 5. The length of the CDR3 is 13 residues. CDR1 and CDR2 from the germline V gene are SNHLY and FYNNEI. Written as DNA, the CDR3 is TGTGCCAGCAGTGGACAGGGGTATGTGCCCCAGCATTTT. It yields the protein CASSGQGYVPQHF. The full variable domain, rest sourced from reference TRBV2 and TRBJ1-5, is EPEVTQTPSHQVTQMGQEVILRCVPISNHLYFYWYRQILGQKVEFLVSFYNNEISEKSEIFDDQFSVERPDGSNFTLKIRSTKLEDSAMYFCASSGQGYVPQHFGDGTRLSIL.

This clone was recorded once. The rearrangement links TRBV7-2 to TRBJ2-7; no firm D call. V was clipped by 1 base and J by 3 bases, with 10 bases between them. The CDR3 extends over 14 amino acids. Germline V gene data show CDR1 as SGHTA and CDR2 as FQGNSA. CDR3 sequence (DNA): TGTGCCAGCAGCTTAGTCGACACCTACTACGAGCAGTACTTC. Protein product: CASSLVDTYYEQYF.